Described below is a single T cell receptor beta chain sequence and its context. It has no known antigen specificity. Per-base qualities were not stored, and no clone one base away is much larger. This sample was included in a study of T cell responses to AZD1222 COVID-19 vaccine (dated by TCRdb to the early 2020s). Regarding the research as a whole: Because spike-specific TCR depth and breadth did not differ between the two schedules, AZD1222 recipients who got a second dose at roughly 4 weeks were pooled with those who got a second dose at roughly 12 weeks. Trial participants were enrolled by age into subgroups of 18-55, 56-69 and 70-plus years, and roughly 150, 30 and 60 TCR-sequenced participants, respectively, were included in these subgroups. TCR sequencing was performed for 230 to 250 trial participants, of whom about 200 were given two doses of AZD1222 and about 25 were given two doses of MenACWY control vaccine.

Study-wide conclusions, independent of this receptor: Most participants were white British and females outnumbered males, and the authors suggested that clonal diversity may have been underestimated. The vaccine-associated CD4 TCRs covered the entire spike protein, and the dominant responses fell in regions 160-218 and 743-854. The 56-69-year group was small, and its depth increase did not reach significance, likely because of low power. Because no day 14 peak-response samples were available, the repertoires could be characterized only after the peak T cell response. Epitopes outside the regions mutated in the B.1.351 and B.1.1.7 variants were reportedly recognized by nearly half of the unique spike-specific TCRs. Conclusions about previously exposed vaccinees were limited because only a handful of AZD1222 recipients were SARS-CoV-2 seropositive at baseline. A significant rise in spike-specific TCR breadth and depth was observed after two AZD1222 doses relative to day 0 and relative to MenACWY recipients.

After removal of 4 bases from V and 4 bases from J, the junction retains 10 bases not matched to a gene. Looking up the germline V gene (reference sequence) yields CDR1 SGHNT and CDR2 YYREEE. CDR3 length: 16 amino acids, cysteine to phenylalanine. CDR3 DNA is the only sequence kept; it has 48 bases, read in frame from the first base. The time point label corresponds to: baseline before first vaccination. The vaccinee samples were drawn from two UK trials, COV001 and COV002, one of which was a single-blind randomized controlled phase 2/3 trial testing AZD1222 (ChAdOx1 nCoV-19) in healthy adults. Trial participant PBMC samples were collected at day 0 and day 28 after the second dose for TCRbeta chain sequencing. The CDR3 regions of human TCRbeta chains were subjected to immunosequencing. Per the authors' processing: TCRs in the repertoires were compared against a reference library of SARS-CoV-2-specific TCRs that had been generated with the MIRA antigen-specificity platform. Breadth meant the fraction of unique TCRs that were SARS-CoV-2-associated, whereas depth meant the fraction of total T cells that were SARS-CoV-2-associated. Using the MIRA data, each spike-specific TCR was assigned both to the spike region to which the TCR was reactive and to a CD4 or CD8 class. Log10-transformed breadth and depth values were compared by one-way ANOVA with Sidak's multiple comparisons tests. TCRdb provides this immuneACCESS table in a form limited to in-frame rearrangements. Some clones are lacking; in checked studies, under half of them reflect an unresolved V gene, and why the rest are absent is not known. The V and J calls and clone size come from that table; D and trimming were worked out from the DNA. The sample table shows about 170,000 clones, and approximately 93% are seen once. Around 4.3% of the sample lies in the top ten.

Recombination joined TRBV5-4 with TRBJ2-7, and TRBD1 aligns with 11 junction nucleotides. This specimen consisted of peripheral blood, obtained on day 0 of AZD1222 vaccination. The source of this sequence is an adult in good health. The nucleotides are TGTGCCAGCAGCCTGGATCCGGGACAGGGGGAATACGAGCAGTACTTC. It codes for CASSLDPGQGEYEQYF.